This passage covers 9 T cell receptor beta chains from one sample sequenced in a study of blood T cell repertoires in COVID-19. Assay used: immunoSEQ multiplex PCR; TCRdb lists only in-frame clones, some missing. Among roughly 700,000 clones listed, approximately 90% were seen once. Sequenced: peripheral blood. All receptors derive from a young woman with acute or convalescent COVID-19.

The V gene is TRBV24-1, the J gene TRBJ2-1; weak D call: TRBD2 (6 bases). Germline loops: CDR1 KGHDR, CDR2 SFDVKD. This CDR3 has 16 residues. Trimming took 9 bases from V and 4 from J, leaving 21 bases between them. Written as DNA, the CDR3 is TGTGCCACCCAGACAGCGCCGGGAGCCTTTTACAATGAGCAGTTCTTC. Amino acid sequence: CATQTAPGAFYNEQFF.

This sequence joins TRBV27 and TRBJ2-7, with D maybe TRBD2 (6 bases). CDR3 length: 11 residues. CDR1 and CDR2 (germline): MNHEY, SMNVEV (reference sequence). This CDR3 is CASRGFRGTRV. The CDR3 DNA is TGTGCCAGCAGGGGGTTCCGGGGGACGAGGGTC.

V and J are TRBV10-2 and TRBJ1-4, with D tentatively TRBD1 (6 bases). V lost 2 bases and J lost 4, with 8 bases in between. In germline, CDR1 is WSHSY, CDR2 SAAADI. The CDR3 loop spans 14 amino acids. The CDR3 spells CASSEVQGNEKLFF. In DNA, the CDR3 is TGCGCCAGCAGTGAGGTACAGGGTAATGAAAAACTGTTTTTT.

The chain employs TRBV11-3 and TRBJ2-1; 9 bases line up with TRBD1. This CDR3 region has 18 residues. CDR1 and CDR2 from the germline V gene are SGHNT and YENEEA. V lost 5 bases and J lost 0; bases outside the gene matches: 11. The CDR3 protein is CASSPTGGGFSSYNEQFF. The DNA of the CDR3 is TGTGCCAGCAGCCCCACAGGGGGCGGGTTTAGCTCCTACAATGAGCAGTTCTTC.

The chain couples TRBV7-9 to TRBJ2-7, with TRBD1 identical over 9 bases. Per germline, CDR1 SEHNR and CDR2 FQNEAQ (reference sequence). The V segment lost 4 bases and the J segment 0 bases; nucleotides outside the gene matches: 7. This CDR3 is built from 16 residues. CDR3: CASSWDPGQGSYEQYF. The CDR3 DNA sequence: TGTGCCAGCAGCTGGGACCCGGGACAGGGCTCCTACGAGCAGTACTTC.

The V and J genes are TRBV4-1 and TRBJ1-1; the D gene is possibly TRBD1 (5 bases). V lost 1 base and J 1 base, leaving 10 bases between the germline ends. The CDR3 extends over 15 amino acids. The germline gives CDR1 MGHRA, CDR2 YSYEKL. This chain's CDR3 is CASSQGPQGNTEAFF. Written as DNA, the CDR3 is TGCGCCAGCAGCCAAGGACCCCAGGGGAACACTGAAGCTTTCTTT.

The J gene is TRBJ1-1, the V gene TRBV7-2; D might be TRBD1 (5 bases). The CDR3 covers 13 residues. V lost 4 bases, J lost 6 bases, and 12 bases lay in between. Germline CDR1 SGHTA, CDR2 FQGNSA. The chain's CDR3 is CASSYAGPPEAFF. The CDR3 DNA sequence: TGTGCCAGCAGCTACGCGGGACCTCCTGAAGCTTTCTTT.

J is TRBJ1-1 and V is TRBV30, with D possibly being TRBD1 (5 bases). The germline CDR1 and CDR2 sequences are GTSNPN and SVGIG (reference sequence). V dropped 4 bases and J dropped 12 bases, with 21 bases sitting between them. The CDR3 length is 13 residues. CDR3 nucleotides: TGTGCCTGGAAGTTCACATCCAACTCAGGGACTTTCTTT. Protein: CAWKFTSNSGTFF.

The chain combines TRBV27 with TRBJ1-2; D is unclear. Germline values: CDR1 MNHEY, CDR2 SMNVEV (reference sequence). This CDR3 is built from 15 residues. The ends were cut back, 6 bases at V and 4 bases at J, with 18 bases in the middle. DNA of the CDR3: TGTGCCAGCAGCCCCCTTCCGGAGGGTGGCTATGGCTACACCTTC. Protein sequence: CASSPLPEGGYGYTF.